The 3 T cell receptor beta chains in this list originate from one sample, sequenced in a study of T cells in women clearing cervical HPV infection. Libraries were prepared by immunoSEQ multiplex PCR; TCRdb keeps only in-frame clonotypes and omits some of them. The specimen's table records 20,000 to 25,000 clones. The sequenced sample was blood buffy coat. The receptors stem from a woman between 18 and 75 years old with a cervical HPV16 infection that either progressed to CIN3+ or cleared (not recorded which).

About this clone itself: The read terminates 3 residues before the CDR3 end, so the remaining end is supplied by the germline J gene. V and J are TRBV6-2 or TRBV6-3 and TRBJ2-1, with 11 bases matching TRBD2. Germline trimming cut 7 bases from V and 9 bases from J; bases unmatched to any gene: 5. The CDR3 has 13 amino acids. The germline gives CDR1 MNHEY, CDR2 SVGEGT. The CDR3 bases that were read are TGTGCCAGCAATAGCGGGAGGGCCTTTGAG. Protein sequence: CASNSGRAFE. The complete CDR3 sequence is CASNSGRAFEQFF.

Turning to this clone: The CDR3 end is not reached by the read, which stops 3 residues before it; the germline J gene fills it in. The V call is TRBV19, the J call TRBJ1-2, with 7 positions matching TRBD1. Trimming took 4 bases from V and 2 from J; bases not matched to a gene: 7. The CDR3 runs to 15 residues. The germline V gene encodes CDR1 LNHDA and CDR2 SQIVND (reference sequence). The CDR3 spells CASSTRQGLNYGYTF. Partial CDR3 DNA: TGTGCCAGTAGTACTCGACAGGGTTTGAACTATGGC.

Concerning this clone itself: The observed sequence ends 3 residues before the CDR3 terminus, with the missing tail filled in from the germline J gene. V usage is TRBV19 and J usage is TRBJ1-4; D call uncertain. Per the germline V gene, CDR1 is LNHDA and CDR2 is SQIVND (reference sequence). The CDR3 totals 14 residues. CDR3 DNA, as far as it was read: TGTGCCAGTAGTGCAGACACACCGGCTTCACCA. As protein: CASSADTPASP. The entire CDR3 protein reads CASSADTPASPLFF.